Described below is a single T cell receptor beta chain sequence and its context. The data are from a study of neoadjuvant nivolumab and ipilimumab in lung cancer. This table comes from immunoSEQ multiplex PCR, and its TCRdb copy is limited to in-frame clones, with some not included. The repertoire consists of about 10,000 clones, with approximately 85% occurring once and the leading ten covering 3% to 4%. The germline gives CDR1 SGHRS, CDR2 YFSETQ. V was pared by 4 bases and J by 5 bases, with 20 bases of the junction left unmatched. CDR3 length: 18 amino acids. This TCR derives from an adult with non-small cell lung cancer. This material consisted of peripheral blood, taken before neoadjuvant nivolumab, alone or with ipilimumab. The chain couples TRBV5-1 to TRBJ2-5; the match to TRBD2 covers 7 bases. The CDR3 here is CASSPSRGGRMSGETQYF. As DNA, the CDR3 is TGCGCCAGCAGCCCCTCTCGCGGCGGGAGAATGAGTGGGGAGACCCAGTACTTC.